The 19 T cell receptor beta chains reported below all come from one sample, sequenced in a study of shared clonotypes between healthy human individuals. TCRdb keeps only in-frame clones here, not all; method: immunoSEQ multiplex PCR. This table has 400,000 to 600,000 clones, roughly 95% appearing once. Sequencing was done on a sample of naive CD4+ T cells sorted from blood. Subset meaning: CD45RA+ positively selected. All receptors come from a woman under 40 in good health.

The rearrangement joins TRBV5-1 to TRBJ1-4; TRBD1 is a possible D gene (5 bases). Trimming stripped 4 bases from V and 4 bases from J, with 11 bases between. This CDR3 comprises 14 residues. Germline assignment: CDR1 SGHRS and CDR2 YFSETQ. CDR3 in DNA: TGCGCCAGCAGCCAGACAGTCCTTAATGAAAAACTGTTTTTT. Encoded protein: CASSQTVLNEKLFF.

This chain links TRBV27 with TRBJ2-1, with D possibly matching TRBD1 (5 bases). Trimming shortened V by 5 bases and J by 4 bases, and 12 bases separated the two germline ends. Germline assignment: CDR1 MNHEY and CDR2 SMNVEV (reference sequence). The CDR3 has 14 amino acids. The CDR3 DNA reads TGTGCCAGCAGTCCTCGGACACGATACAATGAGCAGTTCTTC. It translates to CASSPRTRYNEQFF.

This chain joins TRBV15 and TRBJ2-4; 10 bases match TRBD1. This CDR3 spans 18 amino acids. J was trimmed by 1 base and V by 0 bases; bases with no gene match: 6. CDR1 and CDR2 from the germline V gene are LNHNV and YYDKDF (reference sequence). The CDR3 DNA reads as TGTGCCACCAGCAGAGATTATGGGACAGGGGTGGCCAAAAACATTCAGTACTTC. This gives the protein CATSRDYGTGVAKNIQYF.

This chain connects TRBV28 to TRBJ2-7; the match to TRBD1 covers 11 bases. The V gene's germline CDR1 is MDHEN and CDR2 SYDVKM. V shed 8 bases and J 12 bases; nucleotides not matched to a gene: 18. The CDR3 covers 15 residues. The CDR3 DNA sequence: TGTGCCAGCGGACTTCGGAGGACAGGGGGCCCACGCGTGTACTTC. As protein: CASGLRRTGGPRVYF.

The gene calls are TRBV4-1 and TRBJ1-4; no firm D call. Germline V lookup: CDR1 MGHRA, CDR2 YSYEKL. This CDR3 region has 13 residues. With 1 base removed from V and 7 bases from J, the gap between germline ends came to 7 bases. The CDR3 here is CASSQGPLEKLFF. DNA for the CDR3: TGCGCCAGCAGCCAAGGTCCACTTGAAAAACTGTTTTTT.

This clone was counted once. The genes are TRBV7-2 and TRBJ2-1; D ambiguous. The CDR3 has 12 residues. Germline-derived CDR1 and CDR2 are SGHTA and FQGNSA. V was clipped by 4 bases and J by 8 bases, with 9 bases between them. The CDR3 DNA reads TGTGCCAGCAGCTCCCGCGGCGATGAGCAGTTCTTC. Translating it yields CASSSRGDEQFF.

The chain carries TRBV9 and TRBJ2-5; 9 bases map to TRBD1. The CDR3 length is 15 residues. V shed 3 bases, J shed 2 bases, and the junction held 5 bases outside the gene matches. Germline values: CDR1 SGDLS, CDR2 YYNGEE. The DNA for the CDR3 is TGTGCCAGCAGCGCCTACAGGGGGCGACAAGAGACCCAGTACTTC. This codes for CASSAYRGRQETQYF.

The chain links TRBV6-1 to TRBJ2-7; D remains ambiguous. Germline CDR1 and CDR2: MNHNS and SASEGT. This CDR3 is built from 13 residues. V was cut by 3 bases and J by 9 bases, with 15 bases left in between. CDR3 sequence (DNA): TGTGCCAGCAGTGACGAGGTGGGGTTAGGGCAGTACTTC. It specifies CASSDEVGLGQYF.

The rearrangement uses TRBV28 and TRBJ2-7; D gene ambiguous. CDR3 length: 13 amino acids. V was trimmed by 6 bases and J by 3 bases, leaving 12 bases between them. Germline-derived CDR1 and CDR2 are MDHEN and SYDVKM. CDR3 loop: CASSTEFFYEQYF. CDR3 DNA sequence: TGTGCCAGCAGCACAGAGTTTTTCTACGAGCAGTACTTC.

In its sample, this clone was seen once. J is TRBJ2-1 and V is TRBV10-3; 8 bases fit TRBD2. This CDR3 region has 16 residues. Germline V CDR1 and CDR2: ENHRY, SYGVKD. V trimming: 5 bases; J trimming: 6 bases; junction bases outside the gene matches: 12. Here the CDR3 DNA reads TGTGCCATCAGTCCTCTTTTGGGAGCGGGAGCCAATGAGCAGTTCTTC. This sequence encodes CAISPLLGAGANEQFF.

This clone came up once. This chain connects TRBV14 to TRBJ2-1, with a weak D call TRBD1 (5 bases). V dropped 0 bases and J dropped 4 bases, with 16 bases sitting between them. Germline CDR1 and CDR2: SGHDN and FVKESK. The CDR3 totals 17 residues. The CDR3 region is CASSQDPKNRRYNEQFF. The DNA for the CDR3 is TGTGCCAGCAGCCAAGACCCCAAAAACAGGCGGTACAATGAGCAGTTCTTC.

The V gene is TRBV7-9, the J gene TRBJ2-5; D perhaps matches TRBD2 (5 bases). In germline, CDR1 is SEHNR, CDR2 FQNEAQ (reference sequence). This CDR3 spans 17 amino acids. V lost 5 bases and J 0 bases, leaving 19 bases between the germline ends. CDR3 region: CASSPKLEGSYQETQYF. Here the CDR3 DNA reads TGTGCCAGCAGCCCTAAACTCGAGGGTTCATACCAAGAGACCCAGTACTTC. The full variable domain, completed using reference TRBV7-9 and TRBJ2-5, is DTGVSQNPRHKITKRGQNVTFRCDPISEHNRLYWYRQTLGQGPEFLTYFQNEAQLEKSRLLSDRFSAERPKGSFSTLEIQRTEQGDSAMYLCASSPKLEGSYQETQYFGPGTRLLVL.

The genes are TRBV19 and TRBJ1-4; tentative D call: TRBD1 (6 bases). The germline V gene encodes CDR1 LNHDA and CDR2 SQIVND (reference sequence). The CDR3 extends over 13 amino acids. V lost 7 bases and J lost 7, with 13 bases in between. The CDR3 spells CASTRGGGEKLFF. As DNA, the CDR3 is TGTGCCAGTACTAGGGGGGGCGGTGAAAAACTGTTTTTT.

The chain links TRBV19 to TRBJ2-1; TRBD2 matches at 11 bases. J was trimmed by 8 bases and V by 5 bases; bases with no gene match: 29. From germline, CDR1 is LNHDA and CDR2 SQIVND (reference sequence). There are 22 residues in the CDR3. The CDR3 sequence is CASSSHYGLAGKTRGGLYEQFF. In DNA form, the CDR3 reads TGTGCCAGTAGTTCTCACTACGGACTAGCGGGCAAAACCAGGGGGGGATTGTATGAGCAGTTCTTC.

The rearrangement links TRBV27 to TRBJ1-2; TRBD1 matches 7 bases. Germline V gene data show CDR1 as MNHEY and CDR2 as SMNVEV (reference sequence). CDR3 size: 15 residues. Losses at the gene ends were 3 bases for V and 7 bases for J; bases not matched to a gene: 11. The CDR3 region is CASSFLRGESTGYTF. The DNA for the CDR3 is TGTGCCAGCAGTTTCCTCAGGGGGGAGTCGACTGGCTACACCTTC.

J is TRBJ1-2 and V is TRBV28, with a possible D match to TRBD1 (6 bases). The CDR3 is 15 amino acids. V gave up 4 bases and J gave up 4 bases, with 16 bases separating them. In germline, CDR1 is MDHEN, CDR2 SYDVKM. CDR3 nucleotide sequence: TGTGCCAGCAGTTCACCCCGGGGGGCTCTCTATGGCTACACCTTC. Its protein is CASSSPRGALYGYTF.

The V call is TRBV7-2, the J call TRBJ2-4; D unresolved. CDR3 length: 18 amino acids. Between the trimmed V and J ends, which lost 1 base and 0 bases, there was a span of 16 bases. Germline V gene data show CDR1 as SGHTA and CDR2 as FQGNSA. The CDR3: CASSLVGMGSLAKNIQYF. The CDR3 DNA is TGTGCCAGCAGCTTAGTGGGAATGGGTTCTCTAGCCAAAAACATTCAGTACTTC.

This rearrangement joins TRBV28 to TRBJ1-1; TRBD1 is a possible D gene (6 bases). The V end lost 5 bases, the J end lost 1 base, and 11 bases lay between the germline ends. Germline lookup yields CDR1 MDHEN and CDR2 SYDVKM. The CDR3 consists of 14 residues. In DNA form, the CDR3 reads TGTGCCAGCAGTACCGGGACACAGAACACTGAAGCTTTCTTT. Its translation: CASSTGTQNTEAFF.

This rearrangement joins TRBV5-1 to TRBJ2-7; D unclear. The CDR3 runs to 16 residues. Germline V gene data show CDR1 as SGHRS and CDR2 as YFSETQ. V shed 0 bases and J shed 0 bases, with 13 bases lying between them. The CDR3 spells CASSLVMGQSSYEQYF. The CDR3 DNA sequence: TGCGCCAGCAGCTTGGTAATGGGCCAGAGCTCCTACGAGCAGTACTTC.